This entry is about one TCR beta chain. Its specificity is unknown. These data originate in a study of shared clonotypes between healthy human individuals. CDR1 and CDR2 from the germline V gene are MDHEN and SYDVKM. The CDR3 is 14 residues long. V was pared by 6 bases and J by 9 bases, with 6 bases of the junction left unmatched. Study outcomes and limitations: In general, naive subsets displayed greater estimated richness than memory subsets did. Sequencing of the sorted subsets was shown by rarefaction to be incomplete despite large depth.

Only in-frame clones appear in the TCRdb table, and some are missing; sequencing was by immunoSEQ multiplex PCR. The sample contains about 1 million clones, approximately 72% of which appear only once. What was sequenced was memory CD4+ T cells sorted from blood. Subset given: CD45RA-negative fraction. The chain joins TRBV28 to TRBJ1-6, with 9 bases that match TRBD1. This clonotype was sampled from a man aged 18-30 years in good health. DNA for the CDR3: TGTGCCAGCAGGATTGACAGGGGGTTTTCACCCCTCCACTTT. Amino acid sequence: CASRIDRGFSPLHF. The full variable domain, with the rest looked up from reference TRBV28 and TRBJ1-6, is DVKVTQSSRYLVKRTGEKVFLECVQDMDHENMFWYRQDPGLGLRLIYFSYDVKMKEKGDIPEGYSVSREKKERFSLILESASTNQTSMYLCASRIDRGFSPLHFGNGTRLTVT.